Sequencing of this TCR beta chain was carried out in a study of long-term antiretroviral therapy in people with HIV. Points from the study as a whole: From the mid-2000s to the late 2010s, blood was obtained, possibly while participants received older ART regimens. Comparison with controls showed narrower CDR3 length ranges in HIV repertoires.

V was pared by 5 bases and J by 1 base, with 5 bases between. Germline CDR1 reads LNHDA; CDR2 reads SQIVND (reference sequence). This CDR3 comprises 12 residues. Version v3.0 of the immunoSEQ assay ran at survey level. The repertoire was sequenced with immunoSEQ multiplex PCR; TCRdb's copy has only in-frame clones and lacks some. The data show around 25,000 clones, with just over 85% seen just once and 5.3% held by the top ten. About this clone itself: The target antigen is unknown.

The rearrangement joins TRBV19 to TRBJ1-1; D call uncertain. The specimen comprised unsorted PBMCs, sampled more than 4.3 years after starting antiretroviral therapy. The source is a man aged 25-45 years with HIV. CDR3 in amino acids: CASSLRNTEAFF. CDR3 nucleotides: TGTGCCAGTAGTCTACGGAACACTGAAGCTTTCTTT. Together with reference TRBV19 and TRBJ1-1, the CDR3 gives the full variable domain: DGGITQSPKYLFRKEGQNVTLSCEQNLNHDAMYWYRQDPGQGLRLIYYSQIVNDFQKGDIAEGYSVSREKKESFPLTVTSAQKNPTAFYLCASSLRNTEAFFGQGTRLTVV.